What follows is one TCR beta chain and its context. Its antigen is not known. The data derive from a study of Graves' ophthalmopathy and Graves' hyperthyroidism. The study, taken as a whole, reports: Ophthalmopathy progression was predicted with 55% to 71% sensitivity and approximately 72% specificity.

RNA transcripts served as template for amplifying TCR beta CDR3 sequences. In the first round, RT-PCR was carried out with HTBI primers, and a multiplex PCR formed the second round. In TCRdb, the multiplex PCR reads were re-called with MiXCR into one record per CDR3 protein. The profile shows about 550,000 distinct CDR3 sequences, 35% to 45% of them singletons. CDR1 and CDR2 (germline): PRHDT, FYEKMQ (reference sequence). CDR3 length equals 15 residues. The V end was cut by 2 bases, the J end by 0 bases, with 8 bases between. Enrollment excluded any patients with other autoimmune diseases, uncontrolled infections, pregnancy or lactation.

The TCR was taken from an adult man with Graves' hyperthyroidism. The genes are TRBV13 and TRBJ1-5; D gene ambiguous. The sequenced sample consisted of peripheral blood or thyroid tissue (not recorded which). Here the CDR3 reads CASSLYGVSNQPQHF. The CDR3 region has the DNA TGTGCCAGCAGCTTATACGGGGTTAGCAATCAGCCCCAGCATTTT.